By proportion, the clone carrying this T cell receptor beta chain is medium-sized. What it recognizes is unknown. Method: immunoSEQ multiplex PCR; TCRdb's copy keeps in-frame clones and lacks some. The sample records roughly 15,000 clones, just under 85% being singletons. This record belongs to a study of somatic mutations in cytotoxic T cells in rheumatoid arthritis. Overall study results and limits: The antigen targets of the expanded CD8+ clones were unknown.

The sequencing input was CD8+ T cells sorted from blood. This clonotype originated in an adult with rheumatoid arthritis.

The CDR3 coding sequence is TGTGCCAGCAGCCTCAATGGACTAGCGGGGGAGCAGTACTTC. Translating gives CASSLNGLAGEQYF. The chain carries TRBV11-2 and TRBJ2-7; 12 bases match TRBD2. Germline lookup yields CDR1 SGHAT and CDR2 FQNNGV. V dropped 5 bases and J dropped 7; count of bases not matched to a gene: 6. The CDR3 sequence is 14 residues long.